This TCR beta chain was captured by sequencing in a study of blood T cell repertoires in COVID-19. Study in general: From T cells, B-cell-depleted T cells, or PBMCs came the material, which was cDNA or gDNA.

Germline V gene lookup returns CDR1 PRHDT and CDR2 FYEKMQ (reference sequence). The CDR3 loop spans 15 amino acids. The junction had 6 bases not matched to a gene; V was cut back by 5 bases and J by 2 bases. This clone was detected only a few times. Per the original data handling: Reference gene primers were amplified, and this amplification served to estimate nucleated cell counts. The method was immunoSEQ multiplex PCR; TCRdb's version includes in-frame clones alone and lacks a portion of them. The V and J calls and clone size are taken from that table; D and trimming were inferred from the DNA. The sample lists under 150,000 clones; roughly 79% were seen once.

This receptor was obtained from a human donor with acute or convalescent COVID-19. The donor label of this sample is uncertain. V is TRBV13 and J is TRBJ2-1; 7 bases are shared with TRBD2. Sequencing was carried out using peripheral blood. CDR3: CASSPPGRTYNEQFF. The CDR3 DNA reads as TGTGCCAGCAGCCCCCCCGGGAGGACCTACAATGAGCAGTTCTTC.